Sequencing of this T cell receptor beta chain was carried out in a study of multiple sclerosis patients with progressive multifocal leukoencephalopathy. Sequenced by immunoSEQ multiplex PCR; TCRdb stores in-frame clones only, minus some. The data show 25,000 to 35,000 clones, about 90% seen once. As to time point: time of PML onset. PML was diagnosed clinically and by MRI, then confirmed by JC virus DNA in cerebrospinal fluid. Regarding this clone: Its antigen is currently unknown.

Regarding the study as a whole: Most PML patients had lower entropy, suggesting less diverse TRB repertoires.

Per germline, CDR1 MDHEN and CDR2 SYDVKM. CDR3 length: 13 residues. Trimming removed 5 bases at V and 5 bases at J, with 10 bases between. The source is a human donor with progressive multifocal leukoencephalopathy. The material was PBMCs, obtained from a patient treated with natalizumab. V gene TRBV28 combines with J gene TRBJ2-1; D is unclear. CDR3 loop: CASSHYHNNEQFF. CDR3 bases: TGTGCCAGCAGTCATTATCACAACAATGAGCAGTTCTTC.